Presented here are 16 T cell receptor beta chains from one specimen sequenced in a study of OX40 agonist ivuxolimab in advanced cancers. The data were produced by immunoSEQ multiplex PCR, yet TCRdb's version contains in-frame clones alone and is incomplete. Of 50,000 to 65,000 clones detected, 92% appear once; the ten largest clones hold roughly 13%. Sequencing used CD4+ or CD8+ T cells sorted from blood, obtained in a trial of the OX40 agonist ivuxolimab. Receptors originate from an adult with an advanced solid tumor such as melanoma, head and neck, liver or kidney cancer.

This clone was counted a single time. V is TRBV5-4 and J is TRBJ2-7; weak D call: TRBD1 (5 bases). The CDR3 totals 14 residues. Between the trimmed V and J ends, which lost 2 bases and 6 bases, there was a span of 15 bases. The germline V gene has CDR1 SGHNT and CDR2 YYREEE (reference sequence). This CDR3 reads CASSFGTGPSEQYF. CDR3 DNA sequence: TGTGCCAGCAGCTTCGGTACAGGCCCCTCCGAGCAGTACTTC.

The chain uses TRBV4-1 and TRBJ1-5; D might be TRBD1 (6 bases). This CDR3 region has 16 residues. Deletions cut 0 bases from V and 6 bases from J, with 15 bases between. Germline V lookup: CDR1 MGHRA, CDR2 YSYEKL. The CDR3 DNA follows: TGCGCCAGCAGCCAAGAAATCGGGGGCCTTCTTCAGCCCCAGCATTTT. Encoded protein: CASSQEIGGLLQPQHF.

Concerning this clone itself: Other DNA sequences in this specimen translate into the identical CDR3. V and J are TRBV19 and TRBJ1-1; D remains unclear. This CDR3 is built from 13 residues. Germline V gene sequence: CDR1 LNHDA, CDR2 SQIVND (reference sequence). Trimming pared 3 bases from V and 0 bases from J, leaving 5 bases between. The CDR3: CASSISMNTEAFF. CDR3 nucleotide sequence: TGTGCCAGTAGTATTAGTATGAACACTGAAGCTTTCTTT.

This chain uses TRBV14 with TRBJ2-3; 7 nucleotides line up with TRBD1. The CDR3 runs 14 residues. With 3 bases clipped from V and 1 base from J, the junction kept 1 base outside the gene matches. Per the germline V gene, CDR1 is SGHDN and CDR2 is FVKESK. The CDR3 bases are TGTGCCAGCAGCCACACAGGGGGCACAGATACGCAGTATTTT. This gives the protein CASSHTGGTDTQYF.

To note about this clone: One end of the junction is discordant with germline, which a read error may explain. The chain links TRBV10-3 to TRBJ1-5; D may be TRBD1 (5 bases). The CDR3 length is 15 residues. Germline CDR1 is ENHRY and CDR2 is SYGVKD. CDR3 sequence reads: CAISENEGATGILDF. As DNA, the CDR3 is TGTGCCATCAGTGAGAACGAAGGGGCTACCGGAATCTTGGATTTT.

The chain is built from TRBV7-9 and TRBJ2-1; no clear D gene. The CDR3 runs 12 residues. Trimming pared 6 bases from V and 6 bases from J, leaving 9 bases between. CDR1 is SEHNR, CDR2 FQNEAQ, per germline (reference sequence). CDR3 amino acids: CASSVIPNEQFF. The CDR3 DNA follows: TGTGCCAGCAGTGTAATTCCCAATGAGCAGTTCTTC.

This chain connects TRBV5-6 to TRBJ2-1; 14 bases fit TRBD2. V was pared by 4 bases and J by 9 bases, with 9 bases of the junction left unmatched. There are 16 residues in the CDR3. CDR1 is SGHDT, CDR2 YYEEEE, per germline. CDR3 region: CASSLGLAGGEGEQFF. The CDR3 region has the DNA TGTGCCAGCAGCCTTGGACTAGCGGGGGGCGAGGGTGAGCAGTTCTTC.

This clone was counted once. The CDR3 DNA reads as TGTGCCAGCAGCTTAAAGGGTGGCTACACCTTC. As protein: CASSLKGGYTF. V gene TRBV13 combines with J gene TRBJ1-2; D is undetermined. Trimming cost V 2 bases and J 7 bases, with 5 bases left between them. The CDR3 has 11 residues. Germline-derived CDR1 and CDR2 are PRHDT and FYEKMQ (reference sequence).

For the CDR3, the DNA is TGCAGCGCGACCCCAGGGGGAGTGGTGCAGTTCTTC. Translation: CSATPGGVVQFF. J is TRBJ2-1 and V is TRBV29-1; TRBD1 aligns across 7 bases. The CDR3 extends over 12 amino acids. CDR1 and CDR2 (germline): SQVTM, ANQGSEA. After removal of 7 bases from V and 12 bases from J, the junction contained 12 bases not matched to a gene.

CDR3 amino acids: CASSYSEAGGTEAFF. DNA for the CDR3: TGTGCCAGCAGTTACTCGGAAGCAGGGGGAACTGAAGCTTTCTTT. The chain is built from TRBV6-5 and TRBJ1-1, with 7 bases that match TRBD1. There are 15 residues in the CDR3. J lost 5 bases, V lost 0 bases, and 6 bases had no gene match. CDR1 and CDR2 (germline): MNHEY, SVGAGI.

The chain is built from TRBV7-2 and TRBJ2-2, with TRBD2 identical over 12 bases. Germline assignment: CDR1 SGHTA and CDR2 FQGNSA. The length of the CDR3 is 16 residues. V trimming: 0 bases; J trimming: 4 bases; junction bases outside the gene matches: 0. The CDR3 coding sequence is TGTGCCAGCAGCTTAGCGACTAGCGGGGGCACCGGGGAGCTGTTTTTT. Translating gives CASSLATSGGTGELFF.

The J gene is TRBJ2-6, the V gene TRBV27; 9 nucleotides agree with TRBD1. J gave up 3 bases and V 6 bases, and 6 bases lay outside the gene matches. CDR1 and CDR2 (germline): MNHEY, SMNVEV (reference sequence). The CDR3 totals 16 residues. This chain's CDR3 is CASSLRTGVGANVLTF. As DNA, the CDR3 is TGTGCCAGCAGCCTTAGGACAGGGGTTGGGGCCAACGTCCTGACTTTC. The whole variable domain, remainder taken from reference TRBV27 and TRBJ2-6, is EAQVTQNPRYLITVTGKKLTVTCSQNMNHEYMSWYRQDPGLGLRQIYYSMNVEVTDKGDVPEGYKVSRKEKRNFPLILESPSPNQTSLYFCASSLRTGVGANVLTFGAGSRLTVL.

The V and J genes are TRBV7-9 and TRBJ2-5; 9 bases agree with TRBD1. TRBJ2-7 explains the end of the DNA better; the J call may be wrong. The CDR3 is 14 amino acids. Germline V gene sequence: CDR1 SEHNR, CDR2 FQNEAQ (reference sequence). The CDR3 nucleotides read TGTGCCAGCAGCGGGGGACAGGGCGAGTACGAGCAGTACTTC. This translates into CASSGGQGEYEQYF.

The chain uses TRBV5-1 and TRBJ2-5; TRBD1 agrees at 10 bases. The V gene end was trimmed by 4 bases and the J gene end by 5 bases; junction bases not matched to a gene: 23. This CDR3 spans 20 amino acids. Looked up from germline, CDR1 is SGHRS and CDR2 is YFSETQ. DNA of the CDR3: TGCGCCAGCAGCCCTGGGTGGGACAGGGGTCACGTACCAAGCTCGGAGACCCAGTACTTC. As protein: CASSPGWDRGHVPSSETQYF. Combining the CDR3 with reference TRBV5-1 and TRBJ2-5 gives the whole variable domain KAGVTQTPRYLIKTRGQQVTLSCSPISGHRSVSWYQQTPGQGLQFLFEYFSETQRNKGNFPGRFSGRQFSNSRSEMNVSTLELGDSALYLCASSPGWDRGHVPSSETQYFGPGTRLLVL.

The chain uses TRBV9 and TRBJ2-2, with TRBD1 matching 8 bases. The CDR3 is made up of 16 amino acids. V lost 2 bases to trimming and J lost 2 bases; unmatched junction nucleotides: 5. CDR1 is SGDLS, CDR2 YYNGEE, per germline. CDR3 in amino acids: CASSVRGQENTGELFF. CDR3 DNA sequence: TGTGCCAGCAGCGTTCGGGGACAGGAAAACACCGGGGAGCTGTTTTTT.

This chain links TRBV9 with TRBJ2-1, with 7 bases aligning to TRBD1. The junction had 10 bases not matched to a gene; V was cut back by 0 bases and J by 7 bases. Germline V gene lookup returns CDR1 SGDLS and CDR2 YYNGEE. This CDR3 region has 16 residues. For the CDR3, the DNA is TGTGCCAGCAGCGTAGGACAGGGAAGTGGGTATAATGAGCAGTTCTTC. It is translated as CASSVGQGSGYNEQFF.